The rows below give T cell receptor beta chains drawn from one sample of a study of T cells in Graves' hyperthyroidism and ophthalmopathy. Each CDR3 protein gets one entry after TCRdb re-called the multiplex PCR reads with MiXCR. Here the sample spans 280,000 or so distinct CDR3 sequences, 25% to 30% being singletons. Sequencing was carried out using blood. All receptors come from a man aged 35-49 years with Graves' hyperthyroidism that later progressed to Graves' ophthalmopathy. CDR3s include the opening cysteine and the closing phenylalanine or tryptophan. Each record gives: J gene, clone size, D gene, V gene, CDR3 DNA, CDR3 protein. A D gene is named only where the DNA matches it firmly. Size values are once, few and many counts, or a class for expanded clones, and some rows have none.

j_call: TRBJ2-7; clone_size: .; d_call: .; v_call: TRBV15; cdr3_nt: TGTGCCACCAGCAGAGATATGGGGGGCTACGAGCAGTACTTC; cdr3_aa: CATSRDMGGYEQYF
j_call: TRBJ2-7; clone_size: .; d_call: TRBD1; v_call: TRBV27; cdr3_nt: TGTGCCAGCAGTTTACGGGGGACAGGAATCTACGAGCAGTACTTC; cdr3_aa: CASSLRGTGIYEQYF
j_call: TRBJ2-7; clone_size: many; d_call: .; v_call: TRBV7-8; cdr3_nt: TGTGCCAGCAGACCGAGGGGCCAGCGGAACTACGAGCAGTACTTC; cdr3_aa: CASRPRGQRNYEQYF
j_call: TRBJ2-7; clone_size: .; d_call: TRBD2; v_call: TRBV12-3/TRBV12-4; cdr3_nt: TGTGCCAGCCAACTAGCGGGGAACTACGAGCAGTACTTC; cdr3_aa: CASQLAGNYEQYF
j_call: TRBJ2-7; clone_size: many; d_call: .; v_call: TRBV10-3; cdr3_nt: TGTGCCATCAGTGAGTTCCAACTCTACGAGCAGTACTTC; cdr3_aa: CAISEFQLYEQYF
j_call: TRBJ2-2; clone_size: .; d_call: .; v_call: TRBV5-1; cdr3_nt: TGCGCCAGCAGCTTTCGACAGGGAGGGAACGGGGAGCTGTTTTTT; cdr3_aa: CASSFRQGGNGELFF
j_call: TRBJ1-5; clone_size: .; d_call: .; v_call: TRBV20-1; cdr3_nt: TGCAGTGCTATTCTACAGTGGGGTCGGCCCCAGCATTTT; cdr3_aa: CSAILQWGRPQHF
j_call: TRBJ2-5; clone_size: many; d_call: .; v_call: TRBV28; cdr3_nt: TGTGCCAGCAGTTTATTCGCAAGGAAAGAGACCCAGTACTTC; cdr3_aa: CASSLFARKETQYF
j_call: TRBJ1-5; clone_size: .; d_call: .; v_call: TRBV19; cdr3_nt: TGTGCCAGTAGTCCAGGGGATCAGCCCCAGCATTTT; cdr3_aa: CASSPGDQPQHF
j_call: TRBJ1-1; clone_size: .; d_call: TRBD1; v_call: TRBV6-2/TRBV6-3; cdr3_nt: TGTGCCAGCAGTTACTCCATGACGACAGGGAAATCGAACACTGAAGCTTTCTTT; cdr3_aa: CASSYSMTTGKSNTEAFF
j_call: TRBJ2-7; clone_size: many; d_call: TRBD1; v_call: TRBV19; cdr3_nt: TGTGCCAGCCAAGGACAGGGGACCTACGAGCAGTACTTC; cdr3_aa: CASQGQGTYEQYF
j_call: TRBJ2-7; clone_size: many; d_call: TRBD2; v_call: TRBV9; cdr3_nt: TGTGCCAGCAGCGTAGGACTAGCGGGGAACTACGAGCAGTACTTC; cdr3_aa: CASSVGLAGNYEQYF
j_call: TRBJ1-2; clone_size: many; d_call: TRBD1; v_call: TRBV6-1; cdr3_nt: TGTGCCAGCAGTGAAACTGGACAGGGGTTTGGCTACACCTTC; cdr3_aa: CASSETGQGFGYTF
j_call: TRBJ2-2; clone_size: many; d_call: .; v_call: TRBV20-1; cdr3_nt: TGCAGTGCTATAGGCCTAGACTCTACCGGGGAGCTGTTTTTT; cdr3_aa: CSAIGLDSTGELFF
j_call: TRBJ1-3; clone_size: many; d_call: .; v_call: TRBV4-2; cdr3_nt: TGTGCCAGCAGCCAAGATAGGCAGGGTGGTGGAAACACCATATATTTT; cdr3_aa: CASSQDRQGGGNTIYF
j_call: TRBJ1-2; clone_size: many; d_call: .; v_call: TRBV20-1; cdr3_nt: TGCAGTGCGAGGGCCGACTACACCTTC; cdr3_aa: CSARADYTF
j_call: TRBJ1-2; clone_size: few; d_call: TRBD1; v_call: TRBV12-3/TRBV12-4; cdr3_nt: TGTGCCAGCAGCCCAACAGGGGTTAATGGCTACACCTTC; cdr3_aa: CASSPTGVNGYTF
j_call: TRBJ2-2; clone_size: many; d_call: .; v_call: TRBV19; cdr3_nt: TGTGCCAGTAGTAGCAGGAACACCGGGGAGCTGTTTTTT; cdr3_aa: CASSSRNTGELFF
j_call: TRBJ2-7; clone_size: many; d_call: .; v_call: TRBV6-1; cdr3_nt: TGTGCCAGCAGTGAAGCGTTTGCTAGTTCTTACGAGCAGTACTTC; cdr3_aa: CASSEAFASSYEQYF
j_call: TRBJ2-3; clone_size: many; d_call: .; v_call: TRBV24-1; cdr3_nt: TGTGCCACCAGTGATTTGCGGGGGATCCCTGGCACAGATACGCAGTATTTT; cdr3_aa: CATSDLRGIPGTDTQYF